This TCR beta chain was recorded in a study of OX40 agonist ivuxolimab in advanced cancers. Study findings and constraints: Both blood CD4+ and CD8+ T cells showed clonal growth by week 6 at 0.1 to 3.0 mg/kg.

The table came from immunoSEQ multiplex PCR; TCRdb's copy has only in-frame clones and leaves some out. The data contain about 45,000 clones, over 80% of them singletons. V was cut by 9 bases and J by 2 bases, with 12 bases left in between. CDR3 length equals 13 residues. Per the germline V gene, CDR1 is SGHNT and CDR2 is YYREEE (reference sequence). In the case of this clone: Its cognate antigen is unknown.

Sequenced here: CD4+ or CD8+ T cells sorted from blood, sampled in a trial of the OX40 agonist ivuxolimab. This clonotype was obtained from an adult with an advanced solid tumor such as melanoma, head and neck, liver or kidney cancer. The chain combines TRBV5-4 with TRBJ2-1; D is possibly TRBD2 (5 bases). CDR3 DNA: TGTGCCACCCAGCGGCCCGCCTACAATGAGCAGTTCTTC. Residues: CATQRPAYNEQFF.